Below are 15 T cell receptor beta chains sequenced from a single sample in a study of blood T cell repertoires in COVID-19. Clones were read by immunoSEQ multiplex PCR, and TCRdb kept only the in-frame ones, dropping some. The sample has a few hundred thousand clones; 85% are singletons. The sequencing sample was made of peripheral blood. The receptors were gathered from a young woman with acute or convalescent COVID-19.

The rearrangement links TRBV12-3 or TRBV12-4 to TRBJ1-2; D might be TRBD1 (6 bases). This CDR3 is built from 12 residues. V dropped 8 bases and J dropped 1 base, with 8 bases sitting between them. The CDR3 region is CASGDINYGYTF. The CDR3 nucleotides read TGTGCCAGCGGGGACATTAACTATGGCTACACCTTC.

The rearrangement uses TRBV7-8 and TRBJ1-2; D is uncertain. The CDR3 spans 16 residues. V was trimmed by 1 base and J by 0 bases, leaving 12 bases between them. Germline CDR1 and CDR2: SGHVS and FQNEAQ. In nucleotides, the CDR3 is TGTGCCAGCAGCTTAGATCCGGGAGAAACTAACTATGGCTACACCTTC. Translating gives CASSLDPGETNYGYTF.

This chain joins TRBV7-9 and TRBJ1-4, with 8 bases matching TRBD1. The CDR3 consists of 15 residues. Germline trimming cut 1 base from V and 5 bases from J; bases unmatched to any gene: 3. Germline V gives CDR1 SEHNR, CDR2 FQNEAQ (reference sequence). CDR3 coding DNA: TGTGCCAGCAGCTTAGGGGACAGGATAAATGAAAAACTGTTTTTT. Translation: CASSLGDRINEKLFF.

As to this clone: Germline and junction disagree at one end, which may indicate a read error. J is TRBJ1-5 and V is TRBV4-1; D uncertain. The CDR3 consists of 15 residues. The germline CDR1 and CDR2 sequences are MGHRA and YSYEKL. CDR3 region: CASSQEQGRGQPQHF. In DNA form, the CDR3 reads TGCGCCAGCAGTCAAGAACAAGGGAGAGGTCAGCCCCAGCATTTT.

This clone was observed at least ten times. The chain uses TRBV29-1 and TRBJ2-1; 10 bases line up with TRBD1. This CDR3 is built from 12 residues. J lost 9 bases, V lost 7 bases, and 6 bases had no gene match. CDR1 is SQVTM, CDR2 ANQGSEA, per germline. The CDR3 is CSDGTGASEQFF. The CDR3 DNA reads TGCAGCGATGGGACAGGGGCCAGTGAGCAGTTCTTC.

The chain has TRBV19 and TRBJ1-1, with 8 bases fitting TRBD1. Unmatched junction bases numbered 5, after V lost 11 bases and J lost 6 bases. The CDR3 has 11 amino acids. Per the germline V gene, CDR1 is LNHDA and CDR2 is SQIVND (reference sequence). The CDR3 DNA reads TGTGCCGGTGGACAGGGCCCTGAAGCTTTCTTT. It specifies CAGGQGPEAFF.

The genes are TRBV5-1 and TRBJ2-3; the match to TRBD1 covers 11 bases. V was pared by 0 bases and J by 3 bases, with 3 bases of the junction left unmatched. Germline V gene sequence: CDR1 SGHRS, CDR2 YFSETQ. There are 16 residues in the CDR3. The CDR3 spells CASSLADRGRTDTQYF. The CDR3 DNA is TGCGCCAGCAGCTTGGCGGACAGGGGGCGTACAGATACGCAGTATTTT.

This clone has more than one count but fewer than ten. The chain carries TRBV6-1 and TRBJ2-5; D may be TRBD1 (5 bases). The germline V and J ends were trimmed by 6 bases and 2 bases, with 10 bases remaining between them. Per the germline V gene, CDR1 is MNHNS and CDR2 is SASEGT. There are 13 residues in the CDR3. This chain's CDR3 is CASRDSLQETQYF. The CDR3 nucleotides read TGTGCCAGCAGAGACAGTTTACAAGAGACCCAGTACTTC.

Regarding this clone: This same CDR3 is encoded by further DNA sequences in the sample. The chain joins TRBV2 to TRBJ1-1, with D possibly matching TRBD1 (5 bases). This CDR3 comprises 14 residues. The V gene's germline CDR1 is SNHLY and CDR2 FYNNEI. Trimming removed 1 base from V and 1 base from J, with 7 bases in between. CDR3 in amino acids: CASSEGQGNTEAFF. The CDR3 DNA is TGTGCCAGCAGTGAAGGCCAGGGGAACACTGAAGCTTTCTTT.

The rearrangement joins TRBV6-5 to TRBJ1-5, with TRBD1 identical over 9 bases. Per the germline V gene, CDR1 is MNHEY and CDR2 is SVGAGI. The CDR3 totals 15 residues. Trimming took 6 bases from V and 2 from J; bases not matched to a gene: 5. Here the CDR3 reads CASSRTGDGNQPQHF. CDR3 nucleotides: TGTGCCAGCAGCCGGACAGGGGATGGCAATCAGCCCCAGCATTTT.

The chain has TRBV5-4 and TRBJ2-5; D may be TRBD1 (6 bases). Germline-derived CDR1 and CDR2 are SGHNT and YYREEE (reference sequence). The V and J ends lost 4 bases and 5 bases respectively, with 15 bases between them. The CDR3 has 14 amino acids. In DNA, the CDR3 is TGTGCCAGCAGCGCCAGGGGCCCTAGGGAGACCCAGTACTTC. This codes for CASSARGPRETQYF.

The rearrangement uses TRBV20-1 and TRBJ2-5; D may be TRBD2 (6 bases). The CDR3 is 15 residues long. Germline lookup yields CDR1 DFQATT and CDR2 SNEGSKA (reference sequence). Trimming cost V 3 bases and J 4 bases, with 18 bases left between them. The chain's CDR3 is CSASAAQGGVETQYF. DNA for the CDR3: TGCAGTGCTAGTGCGGCCCAGGGCGGGGTAGAGACCCAGTACTTC.

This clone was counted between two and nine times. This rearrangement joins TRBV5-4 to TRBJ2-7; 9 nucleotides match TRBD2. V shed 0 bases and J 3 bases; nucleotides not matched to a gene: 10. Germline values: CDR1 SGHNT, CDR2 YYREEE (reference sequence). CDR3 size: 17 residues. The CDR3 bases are TGTGCCAGCAGCTTGGTAGCGGGAGTCATCGAGCGCTACGAGCAGTACTTC. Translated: CASSLVAGVIERYEQYF.

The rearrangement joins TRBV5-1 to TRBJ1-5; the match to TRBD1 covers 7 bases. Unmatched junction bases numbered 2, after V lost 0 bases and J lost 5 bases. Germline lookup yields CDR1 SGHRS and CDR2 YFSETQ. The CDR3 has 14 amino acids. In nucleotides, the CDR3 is TGCGCCAGCAGCTTGGCCCAGGGGGATCAGCCCCAGCATTTT. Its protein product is CASSLAQGDQPQHF.

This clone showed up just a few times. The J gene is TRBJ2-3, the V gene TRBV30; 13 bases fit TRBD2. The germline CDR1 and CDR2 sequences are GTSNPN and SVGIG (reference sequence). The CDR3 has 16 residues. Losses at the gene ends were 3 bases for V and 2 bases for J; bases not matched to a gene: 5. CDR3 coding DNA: TGTGCCTGGAGACTGGGGACTAGCGGGAACACAGATACGCAGTATTTT. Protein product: CAWRLGTSGNTDTQYF.